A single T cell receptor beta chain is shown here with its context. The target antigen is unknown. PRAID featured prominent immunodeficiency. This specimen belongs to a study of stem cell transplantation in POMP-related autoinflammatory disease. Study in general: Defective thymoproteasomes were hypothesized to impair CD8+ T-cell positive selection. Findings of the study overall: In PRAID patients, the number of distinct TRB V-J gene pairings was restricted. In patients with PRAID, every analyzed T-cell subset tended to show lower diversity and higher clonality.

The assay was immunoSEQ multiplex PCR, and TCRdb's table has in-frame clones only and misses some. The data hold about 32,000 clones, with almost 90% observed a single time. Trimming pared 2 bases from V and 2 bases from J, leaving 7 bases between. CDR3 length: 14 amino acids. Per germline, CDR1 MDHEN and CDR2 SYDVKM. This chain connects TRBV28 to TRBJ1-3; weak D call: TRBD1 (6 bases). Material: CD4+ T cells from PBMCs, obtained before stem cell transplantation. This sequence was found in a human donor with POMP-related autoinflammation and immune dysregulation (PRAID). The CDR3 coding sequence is TGTGCCAGCAGTTTAAACAGGGCTGGAAACACCATATATTTT. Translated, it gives CASSLNRAGNTIYF.